The T cell receptor beta chain described here comes from a study of blood T cell repertoires in COVID-19. Repertoires were generated with immunoSEQ multiplex PCR, while TCRdb's copy carries only in-frame clones and drops some. The table has about 190,000 clones, approximately 86% seen once. This CDR3 region has 15 residues. Germline CDR1 reads SGHTS; CDR2 reads YDEGEE. V was trimmed by 4 bases and J by 1 base, leaving 14 bases between them. The receptor comes from a man aged 65-85 years with active or convalescent COVID-19. The V call is TRBV5-8, the J call TRBJ2-5; possibly TRBD1 for D (6 bases). Sequencing used peripheral blood. The CDR3 here is CASSPLRGSQETQYF. The DNA for the CDR3 is TGTGCCAGCAGCCCCCTTAGGGGGTCCCAAGAGACCCAGTACTTC.